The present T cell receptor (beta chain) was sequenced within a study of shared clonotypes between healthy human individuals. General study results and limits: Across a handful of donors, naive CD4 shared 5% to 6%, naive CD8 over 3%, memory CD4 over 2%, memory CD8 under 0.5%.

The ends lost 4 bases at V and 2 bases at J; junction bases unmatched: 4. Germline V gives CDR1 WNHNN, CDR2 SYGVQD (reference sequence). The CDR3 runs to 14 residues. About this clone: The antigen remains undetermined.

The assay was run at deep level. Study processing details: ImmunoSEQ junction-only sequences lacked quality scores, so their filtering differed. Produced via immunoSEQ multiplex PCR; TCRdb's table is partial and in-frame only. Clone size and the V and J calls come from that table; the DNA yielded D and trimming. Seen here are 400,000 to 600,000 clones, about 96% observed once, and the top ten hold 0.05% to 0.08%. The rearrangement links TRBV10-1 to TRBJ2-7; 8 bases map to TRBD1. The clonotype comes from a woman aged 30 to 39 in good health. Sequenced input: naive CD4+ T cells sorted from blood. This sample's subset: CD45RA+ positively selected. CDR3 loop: CASSAGTGTYEQYF. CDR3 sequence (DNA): TGCGCCAGCAGTGCCGGGACAGGAACCTACGAGCAGTACTTC.